A selection of T cell receptor beta chains follows, all from one sample in a study of T cells after yellow fever vaccination. TCRdb re-analysed the 5' RACE reads in MiXCR, keeping a single row per CDR3 protein. Here the sample spans a few hundred thousand distinct CDR3 sequences, under 25% being singletons. This sample comprised PBMCs, obtained 15 days after the yellow fever booster vaccination. All receptors come from a man aged 25-45 years who received the YFV17D yellow fever vaccine. Each CDR3 is given with its conserved first and last residue. The order of the fields is D gene, clone size, V gene, J gene, CDR3 protein, CDR3 DNA. D genes are given only for firm matches. Rows may omit the clone size; those that give it use once, few, many or a size class.

d_gene: TRBD2
abundance: -
v_gene: TRBV20-1
j_gene: TRBJ2-7
CDR3aa: CSARSSGRTYEQYF
CDR3nt: TGCAGTGCTAGGTCTAGCGGGAGAACCTACGAGCAGTACTTC

d_gene: TRBD2
abundance: -
v_gene: TRBV6-5
j_gene: TRBJ2-1
CDR3aa: CASSYWEGSSYNEQFF
CDR3nt: TGTGCCAGCAGTTATTGGGAGGGGAGCTCCTACAATGAGCAGTTCTTC

d_gene: TRBD2
abundance: few
v_gene: TRBV11-2
j_gene: TRBJ2-7
CDR3aa: CASSSGHRLAGVGEQYF
CDR3nt: TGTGCCAGCAGCAGTGGGCACAGACTAGCGGGAGTTGGCGAGCAGTACTTC

d_gene: -
abundance: -
v_gene: TRBV30
j_gene: TRBJ2-3
CDR3aa: CAWRLGGPDTQYF
CDR3nt: TGTGCCTGGCGACTAGGGGGGCCAGATACGCAGTATTTT

d_gene: TRBD2
abundance: -
v_gene: TRBV11-2
j_gene: TRBJ2-1
CDR3aa: CASSLRLAGNNEQFF
CDR3nt: TGTGCCAGCAGCTTAAGACTAGCGGGAAACAATGAGCAGTTCTTC

d_gene: -
abundance: once
v_gene: TRBV6-2/TRBV6-3
j_gene: TRBJ2-1
CDR3aa: CASEKPGPPDEQFF
CDR3nt: TGTGCCAGTGAAAAACCGGGACCTCCTGATGAGCAGTTCTTC

d_gene: TRBD2
abundance: -
v_gene: TRBV20-1
j_gene: TRBJ2-5
CDR3aa: CSAFSGPGETQYF
CDR3nt: TGCAGTGCTTTTAGCGGGCCGGGAGAGACCCAGTACTTC

d_gene: -
abundance: -
v_gene: TRBV7-6
j_gene: TRBJ2-7
CDR3aa: CASSSELAAGTYEQYF
CDR3nt: TGTGCCAGCAGCTCGGAGTTAGCGGCCGGTACCTACGAGCAGTACTTC

d_gene: TRBD2
abundance: -
v_gene: TRBV15
j_gene: TRBJ2-1
CDR3aa: CATSGVPGGYNEQFF
CDR3nt: TGTGCCACCAGCGGGGTACCGGGGGGATACAATGAGCAGTTCTTC

d_gene: -
abundance: -
v_gene: TRBV30
j_gene: TRBJ2-3
CDR3aa: CAWSVRSVPTDTQYF
CDR3nt: TGTGCCTGGAGTGTACGGAGCGTACCCACAGATACGCAGTATTTT

d_gene: TRBD1
abundance: many
v_gene: TRBV14
j_gene: TRBJ2-5
CDR3aa: CASSLLSGQGQETQYF
CDR3nt: TGTGCCAGCAGCCTCCTCTCTGGACAGGGACAAGAGACCCAGTACTTC

d_gene: TRBD1
abundance: -
v_gene: TRBV27
j_gene: TRBJ2-6
CDR3aa: CASSPRPGTGSGANVLTF
CDR3nt: TGTGCCAGCAGTCCTCGTCCCGGGACAGGGTCTGGGGCCAACGTCCTGACTTTC

d_gene: -
abundance: -
v_gene: TRBV5-5
j_gene: TRBJ2-1
CDR3aa: CASSLGQRFDEQFF
CDR3nt: TGTGCCAGCAGCTTGGGGCAGAGGTTCGATGAGCAGTTCTTC

d_gene: TRBD1
abundance: -
v_gene: TRBV12-3/TRBV12-4
j_gene: TRBJ1-1
CDR3aa: CASTQGAPEAFF
CDR3nt: TGTGCCAGCACCCAGGGGGCGCCTGAAGCTTTCTTT

d_gene: -
abundance: -
v_gene: TRBV7-2
j_gene: TRBJ1-4
CDR3aa: CASSLSYRAETNEKLFF
CDR3nt: TGTGCCAGCAGCTTATCCTACAGGGCAGAAACTAATGAAAAACTGTTTTTT

d_gene: TRBD1
abundance: few
v_gene: TRBV7-2
j_gene: TRBJ1-5
CDR3aa: CASSIGQGGWQPQHF
CDR3nt: TGTGCCAGCAGCATTGGACAGGGTGGTTGGCAGCCCCAGCATTTT

d_gene: -
abundance: -
v_gene: TRBV15
j_gene: TRBJ2-3
CDR3aa: CATSRAVLTDTQYF
CDR3nt: TGTGCCACCAGCAGAGCCGTACTAACAGATACGCAGTATTTT

d_gene: -
abundance: -
v_gene: TRBV24-1
j_gene: TRBJ2-1
CDR3aa: CATSDTNEQFF
CDR3nt: TGTGCCACCAGTGATACCAATGAGCAGTTCTTC

d_gene: -
abundance: few
v_gene: TRBV14
j_gene: TRBJ1-2
CDR3aa: CASSRDLSGYGYTF
CDR3nt: TGTGCCAGCAGCCGCGACCTCTCAGGGTATGGCTACACCTTC

d_gene: TRBD2
abundance: -
v_gene: TRBV28
j_gene: TRBJ2-1
CDR3aa: CASSFSAGGGEQFF
CDR3nt: TGTGCCAGCAGTTTTTCGGCGGGAGGAGGTGAGCAGTTCTTC

d_gene: -
abundance: -
v_gene: TRBV20-1
j_gene: TRBJ2-7
CDR3aa: CSARERGEGEQYF
CDR3nt: TGCAGTGCTAGAGAGAGAGGAGAGGGCGAGCAGTACTTC

d_gene: TRBD2
abundance: -
v_gene: TRBV12-3/TRBV12-4
j_gene: TRBJ2-7
CDR3aa: CASTPVSGRQLEQYF
CDR3nt: TGTGCCAGCACCCCCGTTAGCGGGAGGCAGCTCGAGCAGTACTTC

d_gene: TRBD1
abundance: -
v_gene: TRBV11-2
j_gene: TRBJ2-1
CDR3aa: CASSSSTGPNEQFF
CDR3nt: TGTGCCAGCAGCTCCTCGACAGGGCCAAATGAGCAGTTCTTC

d_gene: -
abundance: -
v_gene: TRBV18
j_gene: TRBJ2-1
CDR3aa: CASSPRASLGSYNEQFF
CDR3nt: TGTGCCAGCTCACCACGGGCCAGCCTTGGCTCCTACAATGAGCAGTTCTTC

d_gene: TRBD1
abundance: few
v_gene: TRBV18
j_gene: TRBJ1-6
CDR3aa: CASSAPGQSNSPLHF
CDR3nt: TGTGCCAGCTCAGCTCCGGGACAGTCGAATTCACCCCTCCACTTT

d_gene: TRBD1
abundance: many
v_gene: TRBV29-1
j_gene: TRBJ1-2
CDR3aa: CSVGQGAVGYTF
CDR3nt: TGCAGCGTTGGTCAGGGGGCCGTTGGCTACACCTTC

d_gene: TRBD1
abundance: -
v_gene: TRBV15
j_gene: TRBJ2-5
CDR3aa: CATSRDGRGQETQYF
CDR3nt: TGTGCCACCAGCAGAGATGGCAGGGGGCAAGAGACCCAGTACTTC

d_gene: -
abundance: -
v_gene: TRBV20-1
j_gene: TRBJ2-1
CDR3aa: CSASGTRIYNEQFF
CDR3nt: TGCAGTGCTAGCGGGACAAGGATTTACAATGAGCAGTTCTTC

d_gene: TRBD2
abundance: few
v_gene: TRBV5-6
j_gene: TRBJ2-1
CDR3aa: CASSPRTSGSGVNEQFF
CDR3nt: TGTGCCAGCAGCCCACGGACTAGCGGGAGCGGGGTTAATGAGCAGTTCTTC

d_gene: -
abundance: few
v_gene: TRBV14
j_gene: TRBJ2-2
CDR3aa: CASSQDFANTGELFF
CDR3nt: TGTGCCAGCAGCCAAGACTTTGCGAACACCGGGGAGCTGTTTTTT

d_gene: TRBD2
abundance: -
v_gene: TRBV19
j_gene: TRBJ2-1
CDR3aa: CASSNRLAGGPKEQFF
CDR3nt: TGTGCCAGTAGCAACCGACTAGCGGGAGGGCCGAAGGAGCAGTTCTTC

d_gene: -
abundance: -
v_gene: TRBV20-1
j_gene: TRBJ2-7
CDR3aa: CSAKRGGYGYEQYF
CDR3nt: TGCAGTGCTAAGAGAGGAGGGTACGGCTACGAGCAGTACTTC

d_gene: TRBD2
abundance: -
v_gene: TRBV20-1
j_gene: TRBJ2-1
CDR3aa: CSAPRTSGDNEQFF
CDR3nt: TGCAGTGCCCCCCGGACTAGCGGGGACAATGAGCAGTTCTTC

d_gene: -
abundance: few
v_gene: TRBV10-3
j_gene: TRBJ2-7
CDR3aa: CAISTQTYEQYF
CDR3nt: TGTGCCATCAGTACTCAAACCTACGAGCAGTACTTC

d_gene: TRBD1
abundance: few
v_gene: TRBV7-2
j_gene: TRBJ2-5
CDR3aa: CASSKWTGSQQETQYF
CDR3nt: TGTGCCAGCAGCAAGTGGACAGGGTCGCAGCAGGAGACCCAGTACTTC